What follows are 27 T cell receptor beta chains derived from one specimen sequenced in a study of blood T cells in healthy people across ages. The authors ran a second PCR of 7 to 11 cycles using a sample-barcoded 5' primer and a J-beta primer mix. TCRdb re-called the 5' RACE reads through MiXCR, storing one row per CDR3 protein. The table includes about 840,000 distinct CDR3 sequences, around 29% detected once. These data were also reused for a study on T cells of mothers and their children.

Sequences were obtained from blood. The receptors here all came from a woman between 35 and 50 years old in good health.

Points on this clonotype: One end of the junction does not line up with germline, which may come from a read error. The V call is TRBV12-3 or TRBV12-4, the J call TRBJ1-2; perhaps TRBD1 as D (6 bases). The length of the CDR3 is 12 residues. The CDR3 here is CASDRAYYGHTF. In DNA, the CDR3 is TGTGCCTCGGACAGAGCTTACTATGGCCACACCTTC.

Only one count was recorded for this clonotype. This chain links TRBV7-2 with TRBJ1-1; possible D gene TRBD1, 5 bases. Trimming pared 10 bases from V and 5 bases from J, leaving 17 bases between. The CDR3 runs 13 residues. Per germline, CDR1 SGHTA and CDR2 FQGNSA. CDR3 nucleotides: TGTGCCAACAGGCTAGAGGGTTATACTGAAGCTTTCTTT. Residues: CANRLEGYTEAFF.

The DNA for the CDR3 is TGTGCCAGCACCTTTCTAGGGGGTGAGCAGTTCTTC. Translating gives CASTFLGGEQFF. The rearrangement links TRBV5-6 to TRBJ2-1; D possibly corresponds to TRBD1 (6 bases). The CDR3 is made up of 12 amino acids. The V end lost 6 bases, the J end lost 9 bases, and 13 bases lay between the germline ends. Germline V gene data show CDR1 as SGHDT and CDR2 as YYEEEE. Combining the CDR3 with reference TRBV5-6 and TRBJ2-1 gives the whole variable domain DAGVTQSPTHLIKTRGQQVTLRCSPKSGHDTVSWYQQALGQGPQFIFQYYEEEERQRGNFPDRFSGHQFPNYSSELNVNALLLGDSALYLCASTFLGGEQFFGPGTRLTVL.

This clonotype occurred many times. This chain joins TRBV5-1 and TRBJ2-7, with TRBD2 as a possible D gene (5 bases). Germline assignment: CDR1 SGHRS and CDR2 YFSETQ. V was pared by 3 bases and J by 0 bases, with 10 bases between. The CDR3 consists of 14 residues. CDR3: CASSSLGSSYEQYF. The CDR3 DNA sequence: TGCGCCAGCAGCTCCCTTGGGAGCTCCTACGAGCAGTACTTC. Drawing the rest from reference TRBV5-1 and TRBJ2-7, the complete variable domain is KAGVTQTPRYLIKTRGQQVTLSCSPISGHRSVSWYQQTPGQGLQFLFEYFSETQRNKGNFPGRFSGRQFSNSRSEMNVSTLELGDSALYLCASSSLGSSYEQYFGPGTRLTVT.

This clonotype was detected many times. The V gene is TRBV20-1, the J gene TRBJ1-2; the match to TRBD1 covers 7 bases. With V trimmed by 4 bases and J by 0 bases, 5 bases remained unmatched. The CDR3 spans 14 residues. Germline loops: CDR1 DFQATT, CDR2 SNEGSKA (reference sequence). The CDR3 protein is CSAIYRGPNYGYTF. CDR3 nucleotides: TGCAGTGCTATATACAGGGGACCTAACTATGGCTACACCTTC.

The chain uses TRBV20-1 and TRBJ2-7; 8 positions agree with TRBD2. The CDR3 has 15 residues. The ends lost 1 base at V and 2 bases at J; junction bases unmatched: 7. In germline, CDR1 is DFQATT, CDR2 SNEGSKA (reference sequence). The CDR3 protein is CSARGSPGLAYEQYF. DNA for the CDR3: TGCAGTGCTAGAGGGTCTCCGGGACTAGCCTACGAGCAGTACTTC.

J is TRBJ1-1 and V is TRBV7-6; D is perhaps TRBD1 (6 bases). This CDR3 comprises 15 residues. Germline V gene lookup returns CDR1 SGHVS and CDR2 FNYEAQ. V gave up 5 bases and J gave up 3 bases, with 16 bases separating them. The DNA of the CDR3 is TGTGCCAGCAGCACGGCCTTGGGGGGCCACACTGAAGCTTTCTTT. Protein: CASSTALGGHTEAFF.

The gene calls are TRBV28 and TRBJ1-2, with unresolved D. Germline loops: CDR1 MDHEN, CDR2 SYDVKM. This CDR3 is built from 13 residues. V lost 6 bases and J lost 4, with 12 bases in between. CDR3 sequence: CASSQDSSYGYTF. Written as DNA, the CDR3 is TGTGCCAGCAGCCAGGACTCCTCCTATGGCTACACCTTC.

This clonotype showed up just a few times. This rearrangement joins TRBV7-6 to TRBJ1-2; D unresolved. Germline V gene sequence: CDR1 SGHVS, CDR2 FNYEAQ. This CDR3 spans 16 amino acids. V was trimmed by 6 bases and J by 7 bases, leaving 24 bases between them. CDR3 nucleotide sequence: TGTGCCAGCAGACCCGGGTTCAGAGGGTCGAGAGGTGGCTACACCTTC. As protein: CASRPGFRGSRGGYTF.

The V gene is TRBV28, the J gene TRBJ2-7; D is possibly TRBD1 (6 bases). The CDR3 has 15 residues. Trimming took 4 bases from V and 0 from J, leaving 13 bases between them. Germline V CDR1 and CDR2: MDHEN, SYDVKM. For the CDR3, the DNA is TGTGCCAGCAGTTCCTCAGGGGCCAACTCCTACGAGCAGTACTTC. Its translation is CASSSSGANSYEQYF.

J is TRBJ2-1 and V is TRBV11-2; D is unclear. With 0 bases removed from V and 6 bases from J, the gap between germline ends came to 9 bases. Germline V gene lookup returns CDR1 SGHAT and CDR2 FQNNGV. The CDR3 extends over 14 amino acids. CDR3 nucleotide sequence: TGTGCCAGCAGCTTAGATTCTGTGGGCAATGAGCAGTTCTTC. Its protein product is CASSLDSVGNEQFF.

This clonotype was observed at least ten times. V and J are TRBV14 and TRBJ2-5; D is perhaps TRBD1 (5 bases). CDR1 is SGHDN and CDR2 is FVKESK in the germline V gene. The V gene lost 3 bases and the J gene lost 8 bases, with 22 bases spanning the gap. There are 16 residues in the CDR3. The CDR3 DNA follows: TGTGCCAGCAGCCACACCCTACGGGCAGGGTTTGGTACCCAGTACTTC. Amino acid sequence: CASSHTLRAGFGTQYF.

This clonotype was counted only a few times. This chain links TRBV6-6 with TRBJ2-7, with D perhaps matching TRBD2 (7 bases). The ends were cut back, 2 bases at V and 4 bases at J, with 21 bases in the middle. From germline, CDR1 is MNHNY and CDR2 SVGAGI (reference sequence). This CDR3 contains 17 residues. The CDR3 sequence is CASSYKRGGPSRYEQYF. The CDR3 DNA is TGTGCCAGCAGTTACAAGAGGGGGGGCCCTTCGAGGTACGAGCAGTACTTC.

This clonotype turned up a few times. The chain employs TRBV11-2 and TRBJ2-7; TRBD2 aligns across 10 bases. Germline lookup yields CDR1 SGHAT and CDR2 FQNNGV. V was clipped by 4 bases and J by 4 bases; unmatched bases: 10. The CDR3 covers 16 residues. CDR3 protein: CASSSITSGATYEQYF. The CDR3 bases are TGTGCCAGCAGCTCTATTACTAGCGGGGCAACTTACGAGCAGTACTTC.

The chain links TRBV7-8 to TRBJ2-5, with 8 bases that match TRBD2. Germline-derived CDR1 and CDR2 are SGHVS and FQNEAQ. V shed 4 bases, J shed 2 bases, and the junction held 6 bases outside the gene matches. The CDR3 has 15 amino acids. The CDR3 loop is CASSYPGGGQETQYF. The CDR3 nucleotides are TGTGCCAGCAGCTACCCGGGGGGGGGACAAGAGACCCAGTACTTC.

In this sample, this clonotype turned up a few times. In DNA, the CDR3 is TGTGCCATCTCATACCTCGGACAGGGGAATAATTCACCCCTCCACTTT. Encoded protein: CAISYLGQGNNSPLHF. The chain couples TRBV10-3 to TRBJ1-6; TRBD1 matches at 9 bases. The trim removed 8 bases at V and 5 bases at J, leaving 10 bases unmatched. The CDR3 runs to 16 residues. CDR1 and CDR2 from the germline V gene are ENHRY and SYGVKD.

This clonotype was counted many times. The chain couples TRBV27 to TRBJ2-7, with D possibly TRBD2 on 5 matching bases. This CDR3 has 14 residues. Between the trimmed V and J ends, which lost 7 bases and 2 bases, there was a span of 15 bases. Germline loops: CDR1 MNHEY, CDR2 SMNVEV (reference sequence). The DNA of the CDR3 is TGTGCCAGCAAGGGCCCGGGGAAGACCTACGAGCAGTACTTC. It translates to CASKGPGKTYEQYF.

This clonotype was picked up a small number of times. The V and J genes are TRBV21-1 and TRBJ1-5; no DNA check was done on the table's D call, TRBD1. TRBV21-1 is termed a pseudogene. CDR3 length equals 21 residues. CDR3 sequence reads: CASSKAIRSDRGPVSNQPQHF. The CDR3 nucleotides are TGTGCCAGCAGCAAAGCAATCCGTTCTGACAGGGGGCCTGTGAGCAATCAGCCCCAGCATTTT.

This clonotype was recorded many times. The chain is built from TRBV5-5 and TRBJ2-5, with a possible D match to TRBD2 (6 bases). Germline V gene data show CDR1 as SGHKS and CDR2 as YYEKEE (reference sequence). V was clipped by 7 bases and J by 4 bases, with 23 bases between them. This CDR3 spans 16 amino acids. The CDR3 loop is CASSLGDVMGGETQYF. The CDR3 nucleotides are TGTGCCAGCTCTCTAGGGGACGTCATGGGGGGAGAGACCCAGTACTTC.

This clonotype has at least ten counts. The V call is TRBV28, the J call TRBJ2-7, with 7 positions matching TRBD2. Trimming removed 6 bases from V and 3 bases from J; junction bases left unmatched: 11. Per the germline V gene, CDR1 is MDHEN and CDR2 is SYDVKM. The CDR3 totals 15 residues. CDR3 coding DNA: TGTGCCAGCAGCCGAACAAGCGGGGACCTCTACGAGCAGTACTTC. Translating it yields CASSRTSGDLYEQYF.

In its sample, this clonotype was seen many times. V gene TRBV5-1 combines with J gene TRBJ2-5, with D perhaps TRBD2 (5 bases). Deletions cut 1 base from V and 3 bases from J, with 13 bases between. Germline CDR1 reads SGHRS; CDR2 reads YFSETQ. The CDR3 length is 15 residues. CDR3 bases: TGCGCCAGCAGCTTGTTTTTCCGGCGGGAAGAGACCCAGTACTTC. Residues: CASSLFFRREETQYF.

CDR3 DNA sequence: TGTGCCACCAGCAGAGATTTGACTAGCGGGGTTTCCTACGATGAGCAGTACTTC. The encoded protein is CATSRDLTSGVSYDEQYF. V gene TRBV15 combines with J gene TRBJ2-7, with 11 positions matching TRBD2. Germline loops: CDR1 LNHNV, CDR2 YYDKDF (reference sequence). Trimming cost V 0 bases and J 7 bases; bases outside gene matches: 14. There are 18 residues in the CDR3.

Concerning this clonotype itself: This clone may be a read error of a much larger clone one base away. The chain is built from TRBV12-3 or TRBV12-4 and TRBJ1-2, with a possible D match to TRBD1 (5 bases). The CDR3 spans 14 residues. V was trimmed by 7 bases and J by 0 bases, leaving 12 bases between them. Here the CDR3 DNA reads TGTGCCAGCACCGGGGGTCCTGCTAACTATGGCTACACCTTC. It specifies CASTGGPANYGYTF.

This clonotype was observed a single time. It may be a read error: a sequence one base away is much more abundant. The J gene is TRBJ1-2, the V gene TRBV4-3; a possible D gene is TRBD1 (5 bases). V lost 0 bases and J lost 6, with 8 bases in between. The CDR3 consists of 13 residues. Germline lookup yields CDR1 LGHNA and CDR2 YSLEER. In DNA, the CDR3 is TGCGCCAGCAGCCAAGAGCGGGGGGATGGCTACACCTTC. It codes for CASSQERGDGYTF.

This clonotype was seen just once. This chain uses TRBV6-6 with TRBJ2-1, with D possibly matching TRBD1 (5 bases). Germline V CDR1 and CDR2: MNHNY, SVGAGI (reference sequence). The CDR3 sequence is 17 residues long. V dropped 6 bases and J dropped 4 bases, with 22 bases sitting between them. Here the CDR3 reads CASSPTASPTYYNEQFF. The CDR3 coding sequence is TGTGCCAGCAGCCCGACAGCGTCGCCTACTTATTACAATGAGCAGTTCTTC.

V usage is TRBV20-1 and J usage is TRBJ2-3; maybe TRBD1 (5 bases). Germline V lookup: CDR1 DFQATT, CDR2 SNEGSKA (reference sequence). The CDR3 spans 13 residues. V was clipped by 7 bases and J by 2 bases, with 13 bases between them. In nucleotides, the CDR3 is TGCAGTGGGTTGGGCGGACACACAGATACGCAGTATTTT. Amino acids: CSGLGGHTDTQYF.

To note about this clonotype: One base away lies a much larger clone, so this may be a sequencing read error. The V and J genes are TRBV7-2 and TRBJ2-7; 8 bases line up with TRBD1. The CDR3 is made up of 13 amino acids. V gave up 8 bases and J gave up 3 bases; unmatched junction bases: 6. CDR1 is SGHTA and CDR2 is FQGNSA in the germline V gene. The CDR3, as DNA: TGTGCCAGCCGCAGACAGGGGAACTACGAGCAGTACTTC. Translated, it gives CASRRQGNYEQYF.